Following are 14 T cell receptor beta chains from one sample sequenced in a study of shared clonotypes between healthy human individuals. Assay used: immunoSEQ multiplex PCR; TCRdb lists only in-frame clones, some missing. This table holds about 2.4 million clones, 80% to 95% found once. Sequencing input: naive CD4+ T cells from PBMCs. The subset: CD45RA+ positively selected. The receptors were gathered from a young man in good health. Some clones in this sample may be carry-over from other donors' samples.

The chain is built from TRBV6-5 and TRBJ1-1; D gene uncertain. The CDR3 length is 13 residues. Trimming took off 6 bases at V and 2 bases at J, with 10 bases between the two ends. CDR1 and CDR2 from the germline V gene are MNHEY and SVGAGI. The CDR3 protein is CASRTDGNTEAFF. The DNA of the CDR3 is TGTGCCAGCAGAACAGACGGTAACACTGAAGCTTTCTTT.

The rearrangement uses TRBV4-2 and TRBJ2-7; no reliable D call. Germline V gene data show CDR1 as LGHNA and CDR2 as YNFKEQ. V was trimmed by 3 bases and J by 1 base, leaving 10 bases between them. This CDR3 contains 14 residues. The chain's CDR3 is CASSQQALSYEQYF. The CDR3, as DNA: TGTGCCAGCAGCCAGCAGGCGCTGTCCTACGAGCAGTACTTC.

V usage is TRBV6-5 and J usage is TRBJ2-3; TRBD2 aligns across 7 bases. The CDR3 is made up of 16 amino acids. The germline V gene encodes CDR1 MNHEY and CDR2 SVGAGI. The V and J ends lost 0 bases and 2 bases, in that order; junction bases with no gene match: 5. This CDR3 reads CASSYSGGRLTDTQYF. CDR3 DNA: TGTGCCAGCAGTTACTCGGGCGGGAGACTCACAGATACGCAGTATTTT.

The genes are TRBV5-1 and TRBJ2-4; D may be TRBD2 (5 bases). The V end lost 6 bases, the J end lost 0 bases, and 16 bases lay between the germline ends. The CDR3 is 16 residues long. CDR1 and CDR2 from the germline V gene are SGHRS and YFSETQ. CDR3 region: CASNPRRRLAKNIQYF. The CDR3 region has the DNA TGCGCCAGCAACCCCAGGAGGAGACTAGCCAAAAACATTCAGTACTTC.

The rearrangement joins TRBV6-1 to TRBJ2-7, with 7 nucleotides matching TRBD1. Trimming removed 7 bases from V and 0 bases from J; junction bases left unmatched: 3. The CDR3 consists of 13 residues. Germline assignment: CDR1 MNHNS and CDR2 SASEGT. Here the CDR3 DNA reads TGTGCCAGCACCCGGGACAGCTCCTACGAGCAGTACTTC. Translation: CASTRDSSYEQYF.

The CDR3 spells CASSPRTSGNNEQFF. The CDR3 DNA follows: TGCGCCAGCAGCCCGCGGACTAGCGGGAACAATGAGCAGTTCTTC. V gene TRBV4-3 combines with J gene TRBJ2-1; TRBD2 aligns across 12 bases. V gave up 4 bases and J gave up 5 bases; unmatched junction bases: 3. There are 15 residues in the CDR3. Germline CDR1 is LGHNA and CDR2 is YSLEER.

The CDR3 spells CASSLGGGEQFF. DNA for the CDR3: TGTGCCAGCAGTTTGGGGGGAGGGGAGCAGTTCTTC. This sequence joins TRBV28 and TRBJ2-1; 7 bases fit TRBD2. The ends lost 3 bases at V and 10 bases at J; junction bases unmatched: 3. The CDR3 consists of 12 residues. CDR1 MDHEN and CDR2 SYDVKM come from the germline V gene.

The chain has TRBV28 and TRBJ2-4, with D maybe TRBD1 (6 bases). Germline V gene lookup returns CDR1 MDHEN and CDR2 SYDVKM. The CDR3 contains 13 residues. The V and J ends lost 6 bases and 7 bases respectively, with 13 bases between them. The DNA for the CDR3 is TGTGCCAGCAGCTCAAACGACAGGAACATTCAGTACTTC. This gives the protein CASSSNDRNIQYF.

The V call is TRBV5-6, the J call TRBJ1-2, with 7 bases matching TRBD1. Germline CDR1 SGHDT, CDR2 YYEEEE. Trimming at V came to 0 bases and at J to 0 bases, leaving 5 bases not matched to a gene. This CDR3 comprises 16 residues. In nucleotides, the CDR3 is TGTGCCAGCAGCTTGGCGGCAGGGGGGACTAACTATGGCTACACCTTC. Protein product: CASSLAAGGTNYGYTF.

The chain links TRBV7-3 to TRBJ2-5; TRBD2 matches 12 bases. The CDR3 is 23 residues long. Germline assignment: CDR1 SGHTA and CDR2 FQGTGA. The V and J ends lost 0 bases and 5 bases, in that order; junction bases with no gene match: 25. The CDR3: CASSLTSEAPGLAGPRCGETQYF. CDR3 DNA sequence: TGTGCCAGCAGCTTAACGTCGGAAGCCCCGGGACTAGCGGGCCCGAGGTGCGGGGAGACCCAGTACTTC. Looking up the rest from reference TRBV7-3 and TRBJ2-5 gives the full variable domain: GAGVSQTPSNKVTEKGKYVELRCDPISGHTALYWYRQSLGQGPEFLIYFQGTGAADDSGLPNDRFFAVRPEGSVSTLKIQRTERGDSAVYLCASSLTSEAPGLAGPRCGETQYFGPGTRLLVL.

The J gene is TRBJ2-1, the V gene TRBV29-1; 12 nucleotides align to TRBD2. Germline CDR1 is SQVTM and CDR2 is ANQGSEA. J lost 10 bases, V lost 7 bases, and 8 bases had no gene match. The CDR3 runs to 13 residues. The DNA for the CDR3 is TGCAGCGCTAGACTAGCGGGAGTCCGCGAGCAGTTCTTC. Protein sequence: CSARLAGVREQFF.

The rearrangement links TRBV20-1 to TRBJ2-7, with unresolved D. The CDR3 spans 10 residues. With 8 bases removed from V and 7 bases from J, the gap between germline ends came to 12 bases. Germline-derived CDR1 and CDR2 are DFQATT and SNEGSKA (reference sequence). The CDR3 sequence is CSTSVWEQYF. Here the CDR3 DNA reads TGCAGTACCTCCGTCTGGGAGCAGTACTTC.

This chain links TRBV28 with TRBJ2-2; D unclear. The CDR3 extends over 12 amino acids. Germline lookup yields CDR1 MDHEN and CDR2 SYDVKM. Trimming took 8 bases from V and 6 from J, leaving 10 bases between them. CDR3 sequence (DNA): TGTGCCAGCTTCTCTTCCCCCGGGGAGCTGTTTTTT. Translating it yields CASFSSPGELFF. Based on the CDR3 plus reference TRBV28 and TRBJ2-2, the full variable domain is DVKVTQSSRYLVKRTGEKVFLECVQDMDHENMFWYRQDPGLGLRLIYFSYDVKMKEKGDIPEGYSVSREKKERFSLILESASTNQTSMYLCASFSSPGELFFGEGSRLTVL.

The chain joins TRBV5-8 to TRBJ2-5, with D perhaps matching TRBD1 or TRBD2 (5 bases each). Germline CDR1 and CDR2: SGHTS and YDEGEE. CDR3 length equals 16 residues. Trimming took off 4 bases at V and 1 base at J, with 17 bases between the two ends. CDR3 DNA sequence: TGTGCCAGCAGCATTGAGTCCGGGACGAGCCAAGAGACCCAGTACTTC. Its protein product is CASSIESGTSQETQYF.